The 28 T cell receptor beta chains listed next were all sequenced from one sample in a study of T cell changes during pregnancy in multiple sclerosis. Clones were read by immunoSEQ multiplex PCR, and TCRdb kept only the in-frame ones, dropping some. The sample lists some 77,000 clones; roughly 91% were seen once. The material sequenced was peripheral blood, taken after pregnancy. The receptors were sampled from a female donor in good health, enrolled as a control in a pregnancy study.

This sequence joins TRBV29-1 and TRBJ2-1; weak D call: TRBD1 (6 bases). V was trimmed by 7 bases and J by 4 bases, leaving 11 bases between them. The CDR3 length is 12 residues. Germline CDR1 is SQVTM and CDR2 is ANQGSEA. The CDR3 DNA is TGCAGCGGTGGGGGCCGTTACAATGAGCAGTTCTTC. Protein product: CSGGGRYNEQFF.

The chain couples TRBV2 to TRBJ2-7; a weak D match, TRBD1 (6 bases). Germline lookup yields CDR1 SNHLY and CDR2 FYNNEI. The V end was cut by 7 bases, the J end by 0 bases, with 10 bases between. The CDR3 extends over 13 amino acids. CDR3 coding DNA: TGTGCCAGCAAAGGGGGTGACTCCTACGAGCAGTACTTC. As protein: CASKGGDSYEQYF.

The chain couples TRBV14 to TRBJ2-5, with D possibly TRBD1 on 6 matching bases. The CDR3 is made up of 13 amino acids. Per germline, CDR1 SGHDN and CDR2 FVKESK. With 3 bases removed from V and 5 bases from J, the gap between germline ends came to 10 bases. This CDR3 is CASSQSRGETQYF. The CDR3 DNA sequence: TGTGCCAGCAGCCAGTCCAGGGGTGAGACCCAGTACTTC.

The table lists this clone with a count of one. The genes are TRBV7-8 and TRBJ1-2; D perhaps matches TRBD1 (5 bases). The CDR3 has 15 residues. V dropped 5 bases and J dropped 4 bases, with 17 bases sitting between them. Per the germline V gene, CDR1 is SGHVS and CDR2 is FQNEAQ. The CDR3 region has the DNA TGTGCCAGCAGCCCATGGGACTACCAAAGCTATGGCTACACCTTC. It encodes CASSPWDYQSYGYTF. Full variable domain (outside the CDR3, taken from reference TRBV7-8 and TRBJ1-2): GAGVSQSPRYKVAKRGQDVALRCDPISGHVSLFWYQQALGQGPEFLTYFQNEAQLDKSGLPSDRFFAERPEGSVSTLKIQRTQQEDSAVYLCASSPWDYQSYGYTFGSGTRLTVV.

The DNA of the CDR3 is TGTGCCAGCAGCTTCCCCGGGTCCCCTCGGATGAATACGCAGTATTTT. It is translated as CASSFPGSPRMNTQYF. The chain recombines TRBV5-4 with TRBJ2-3; unclear D gene. Trimming took 2 bases from V and 7 from J, leaving 20 bases between them. This CDR3 is built from 16 residues. Looked up from germline, CDR1 is SGHNT and CDR2 is YYREEE (reference sequence).

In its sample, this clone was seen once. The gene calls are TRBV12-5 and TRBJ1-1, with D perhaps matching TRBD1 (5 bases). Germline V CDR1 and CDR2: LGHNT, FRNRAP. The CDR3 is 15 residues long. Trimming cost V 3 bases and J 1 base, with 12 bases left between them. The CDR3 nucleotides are TGTGCTAGTGGTTTCCCGGGACTACCGAACACTGAAGCTTTCTTT. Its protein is CASGFPGLPNTEAFF.

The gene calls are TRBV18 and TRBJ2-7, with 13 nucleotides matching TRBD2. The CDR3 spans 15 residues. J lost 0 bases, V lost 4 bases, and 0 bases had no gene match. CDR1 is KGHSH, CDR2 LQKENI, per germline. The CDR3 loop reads CASSRTSGSSYEQYF. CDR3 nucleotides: TGTGCCAGCTCACGGACTAGCGGGAGCTCCTACGAGCAGTACTTC.

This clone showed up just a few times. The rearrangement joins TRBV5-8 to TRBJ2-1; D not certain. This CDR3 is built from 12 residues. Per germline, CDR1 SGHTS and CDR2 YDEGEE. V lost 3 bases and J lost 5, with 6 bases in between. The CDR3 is CASSWQDNEQFF. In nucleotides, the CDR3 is TGTGCCAGCAGCTGGCAGGACAATGAGCAGTTCTTC. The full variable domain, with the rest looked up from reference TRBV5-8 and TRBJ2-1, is EAGVTQSPTHLIKTRGQQATLRCSPISGHTSVYWYQQALGLGLQFLLWYDEGEERNRGNFPPRFSGRQFPNYSSELNVNALELEDSALYLCASSWQDNEQFFGPGTRLTVL.

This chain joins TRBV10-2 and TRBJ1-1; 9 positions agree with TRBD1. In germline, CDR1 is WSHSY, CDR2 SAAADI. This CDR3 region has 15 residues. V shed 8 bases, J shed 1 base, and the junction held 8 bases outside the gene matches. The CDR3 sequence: CASLGGTGRNTEAFF. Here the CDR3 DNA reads TGCGCCAGCCTGGGGGGGACAGGGAGGAACACTGAAGCTTTCTTT.

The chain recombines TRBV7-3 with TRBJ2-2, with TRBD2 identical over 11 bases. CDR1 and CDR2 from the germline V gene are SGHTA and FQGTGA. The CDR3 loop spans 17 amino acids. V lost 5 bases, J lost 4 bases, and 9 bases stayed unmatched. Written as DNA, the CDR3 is TGTGCCAGCAGCCTGATTTTAGCGGGGGGGCCCACCGGGGAGCTGTTTTTT. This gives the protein CASSLILAGGPTGELFF. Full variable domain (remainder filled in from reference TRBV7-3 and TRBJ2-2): GAGVSQTPSNKVTEKGKYVELRCDPISGHTALYWYRQSLGQGPEFLIYFQGTGAADDSGLPNDRFFAVRPEGSVSTLKIQRTERGDSAVYLCASSLILAGGPTGELFFGEGSRLTVL.

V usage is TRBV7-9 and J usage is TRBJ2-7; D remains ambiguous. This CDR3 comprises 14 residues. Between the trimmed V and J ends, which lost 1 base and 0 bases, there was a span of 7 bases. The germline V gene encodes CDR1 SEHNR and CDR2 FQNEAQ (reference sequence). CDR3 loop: CASSLGPGSYEQYF. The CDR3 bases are TGTGCCAGCAGCTTAGGGCCGGGCTCCTACGAGCAGTACTTC.

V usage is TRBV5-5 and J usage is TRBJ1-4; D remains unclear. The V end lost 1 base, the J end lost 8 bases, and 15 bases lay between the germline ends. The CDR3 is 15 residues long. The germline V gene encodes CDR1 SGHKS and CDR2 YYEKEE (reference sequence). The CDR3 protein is CASSLSSGLAEKLFF. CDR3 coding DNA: TGTGCCAGCAGCTTGAGTAGCGGCCTAGCAGAAAAACTGTTTTTT.

Here the CDR3 reads CASSPMDRLNTEAFF. CDR3 in DNA: TGTGCCAGCAGTCCCATGGACAGGCTGAACACTGAAGCTTTCTTT. The J gene is TRBJ1-1, the V gene TRBV7-2; 7 nucleotides align to TRBD1. Unmatched junction bases numbered 7, after V lost 6 bases and J lost 0 bases. CDR3 length: 15 residues. The V gene's germline CDR1 is SGHTA and CDR2 FQGNSA.

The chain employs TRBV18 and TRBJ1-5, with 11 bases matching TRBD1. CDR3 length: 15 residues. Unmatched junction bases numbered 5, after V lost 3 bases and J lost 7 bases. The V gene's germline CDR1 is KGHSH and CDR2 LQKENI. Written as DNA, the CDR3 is TGTGCCAGCTCACCCGGACAGGGGGCCGGGCAGCCCCAGCATTTT. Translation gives CASSPGQGAGQPQHF.

The CDR3 loop reads CASSQSIYEQYF. The CDR3 DNA reads TGTGCCAGCAGCCAAAGCATCTACGAGCAGTACTTC. The rearrangement uses TRBV14 and TRBJ2-7; D ambiguous. The CDR3 is 12 amino acids. The germline V gene has CDR1 SGHDN and CDR2 FVKESK. Trimming cost V 2 bases and J 3 bases, with 5 bases left between them.

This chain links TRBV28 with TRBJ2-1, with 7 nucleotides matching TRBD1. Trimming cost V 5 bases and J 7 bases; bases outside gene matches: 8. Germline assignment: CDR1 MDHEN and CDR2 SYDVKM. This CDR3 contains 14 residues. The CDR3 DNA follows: TGTGCCAGCAGTAAACAGGGGATTACAAATGAGCAGTTCTTC. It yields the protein CASSKQGITNEQFF.

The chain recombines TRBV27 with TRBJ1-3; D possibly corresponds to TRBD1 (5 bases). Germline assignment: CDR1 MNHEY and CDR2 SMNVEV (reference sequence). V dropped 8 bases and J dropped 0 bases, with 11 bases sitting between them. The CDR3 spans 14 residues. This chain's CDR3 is CASGGTDSGNTIYF. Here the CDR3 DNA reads TGTGCCAGCGGAGGGACGGACTCTGGAAACACCATATATTTT.

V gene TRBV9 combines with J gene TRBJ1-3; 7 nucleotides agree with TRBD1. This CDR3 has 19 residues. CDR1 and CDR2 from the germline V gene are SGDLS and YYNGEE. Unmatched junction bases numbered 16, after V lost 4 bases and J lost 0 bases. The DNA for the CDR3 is TGTGCCAGCAGCCCGGGGGACAGCATTAGCCTTAGCTCTGGAAACACCATATATTTT. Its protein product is CASSPGDSISLSSGNTIYF.

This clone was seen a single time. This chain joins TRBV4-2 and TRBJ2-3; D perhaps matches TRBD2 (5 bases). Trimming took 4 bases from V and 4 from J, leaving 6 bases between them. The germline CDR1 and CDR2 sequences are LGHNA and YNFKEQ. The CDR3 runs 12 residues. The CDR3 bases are TGTGCCAGCAGCCCCGGGGCAGATACGCAGTATTTT. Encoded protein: CASSPGADTQYF.

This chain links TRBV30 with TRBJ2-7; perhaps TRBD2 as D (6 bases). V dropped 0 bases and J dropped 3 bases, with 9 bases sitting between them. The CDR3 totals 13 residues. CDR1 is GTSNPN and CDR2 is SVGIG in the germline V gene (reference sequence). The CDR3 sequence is CAWSVGSGYEQYF. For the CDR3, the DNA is TGTGCCTGGAGTGTGGGTAGCGGCTACGAGCAGTACTTC.

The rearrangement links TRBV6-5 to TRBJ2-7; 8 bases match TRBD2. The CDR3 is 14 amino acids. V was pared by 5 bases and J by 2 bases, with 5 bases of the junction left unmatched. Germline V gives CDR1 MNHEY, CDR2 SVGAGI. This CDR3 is CASSGAGEAYEQYF. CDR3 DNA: TGTGCCAGCAGTGGAGCGGGAGAGGCCTACGAGCAGTACTTC.

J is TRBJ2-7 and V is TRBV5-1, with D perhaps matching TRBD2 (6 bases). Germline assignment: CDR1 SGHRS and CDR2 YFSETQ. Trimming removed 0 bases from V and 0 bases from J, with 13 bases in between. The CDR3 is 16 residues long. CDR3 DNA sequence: TGCGCCAGCAGCTTGGGCGGGACCCTCGGCTCCTACGAGCAGTACTTC. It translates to CASSLGGTLGSYEQYF.

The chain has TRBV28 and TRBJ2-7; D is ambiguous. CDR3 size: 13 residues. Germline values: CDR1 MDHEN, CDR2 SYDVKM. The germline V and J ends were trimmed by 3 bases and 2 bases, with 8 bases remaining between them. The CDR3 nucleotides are TGTGCCAGCAGTTTCCCTCAGACCTACGAGCAGTACTTC. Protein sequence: CASSFPQTYEQYF.

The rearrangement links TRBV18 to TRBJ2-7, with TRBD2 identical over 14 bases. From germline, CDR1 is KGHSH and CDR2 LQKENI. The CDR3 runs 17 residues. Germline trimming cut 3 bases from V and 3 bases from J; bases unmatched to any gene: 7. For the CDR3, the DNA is TGTGCCAGCTCACCGCCGGGACTAGCGGGAGCTTACTACGAGCAGTACTTC. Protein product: CASSPPGLAGAYYEQYF.

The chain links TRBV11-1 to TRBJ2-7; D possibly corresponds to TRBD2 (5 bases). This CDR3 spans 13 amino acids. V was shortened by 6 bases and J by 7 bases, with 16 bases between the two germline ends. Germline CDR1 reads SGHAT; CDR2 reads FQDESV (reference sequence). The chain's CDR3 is CASSHPRGREQYF. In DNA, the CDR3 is TGTGCCAGCAGTCACCCACGGGGTCGGGAGCAGTACTTC.

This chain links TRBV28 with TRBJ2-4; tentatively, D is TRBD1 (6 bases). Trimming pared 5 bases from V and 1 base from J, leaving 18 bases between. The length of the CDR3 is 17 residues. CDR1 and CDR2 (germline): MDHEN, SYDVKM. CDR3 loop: CASSGETGPAAKNIQYF. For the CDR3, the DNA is TGTGCCAGCAGTGGGGAAACAGGGCCCGCGGCCAAAAACATTCAGTACTTC.

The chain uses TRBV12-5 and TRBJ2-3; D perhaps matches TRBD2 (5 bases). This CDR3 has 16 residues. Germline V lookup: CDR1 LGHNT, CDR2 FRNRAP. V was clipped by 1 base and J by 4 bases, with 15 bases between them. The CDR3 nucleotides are TGTGCTAGTGGTTTGGGGATCGTTAAGGAGGCAGATACGCAGTATTTT. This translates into CASGLGIVKEADTQYF. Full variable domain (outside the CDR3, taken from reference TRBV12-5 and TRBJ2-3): DARVTQTPRHKVTEMGQEVTMRCQPILGHNTVFWYRQTMMQGLELLAYFRNRAPLDDSGMPKDRFSAEMPDATLATLKIQPSEPRDSAVYFCASGLGIVKEADTQYFGPGTRLTVL.

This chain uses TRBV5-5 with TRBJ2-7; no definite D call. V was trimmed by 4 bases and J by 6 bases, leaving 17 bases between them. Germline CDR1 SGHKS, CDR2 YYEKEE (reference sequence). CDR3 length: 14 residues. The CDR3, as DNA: TGTGCCAGCAGCCAATACCTCCCAAACTCCGAGCAGTACTTC. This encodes CASSQYLPNSEQYF.